These 30 T cell receptor beta chains were all obtained from the same sample, sequenced in a study of blood T cell repertoires in COVID-19. Assay used: immunoSEQ multiplex PCR; TCRdb lists only in-frame clones, some missing. The table includes over 200,000 clones, 70% to 80% detected once. Sequencing was done on a sample of peripheral blood. The receptors were sampled from an elderly woman with acute or convalescent COVID-19.

The V gene is TRBV27, the J gene TRBJ1-1; possibly TRBD1 for D (6 bases). The CDR3 runs 15 residues. The V gene lost 4 bases and the J gene lost 3 bases, with 15 bases spanning the gap. The V gene's germline CDR1 is MNHEY and CDR2 SMNVEV (reference sequence). The CDR3 loop is CASSSNRVRYTEAFF. For the CDR3, the DNA is TGTGCCAGCAGTTCCAACAGGGTACGTTACACTGAAGCTTTCTTT.

The genes are TRBV10-3 and TRBJ1-3; D ambiguous. This CDR3 has 14 residues. Per the germline V gene, CDR1 is ENHRY and CDR2 is SYGVKD. With 7 bases removed from V and 3 bases from J, the gap between germline ends came to 13 bases. As DNA, the CDR3 is TGTGCCATCACCGCGGGTAGGGATGGAAACACCATATATTTT. Its protein product is CAITAGRDGNTIYF.

The chain couples TRBV2 to TRBJ2-7; possible D gene TRBD2, 5 bases. CDR3 length: 16 amino acids. Germline V gene sequence: CDR1 SNHLY, CDR2 FYNNEI. Trimming removed 1 base from V and 6 bases from J, with 19 bases in between. The CDR3 sequence: CASSEVLSVSAGEQYF. CDR3 DNA sequence: TGTGCCAGCAGTGAAGTATTGTCAGTCTCCGCGGGCGAGCAGTACTTC.

The chain carries TRBV6-6 and TRBJ1-3, with D maybe TRBD1 (5 bases). The CDR3 consists of 14 residues. V lost 4 bases, J lost 1 base, and 8 bases lay in between. Germline loops: CDR1 MNHNY, CDR2 SVGAGI (reference sequence). Written as DNA, the CDR3 is TGTGCCAGCAGTTGGGCAGGGTCTGGAAACACCATATATTTT. Protein: CASSWAGSGNTIYF.

This sequence joins TRBV2 and TRBJ2-7; D is perhaps TRBD2 (5 bases). V gave up 4 bases and J gave up 3 bases, with 10 bases separating them. This CDR3 has 13 amino acids. The germline CDR1 and CDR2 sequences are SNHLY and FYNNEI. The CDR3 coding sequence is TGTGCCAGCAGTGTGTACGGGAACTACGAGCAGTACTTC. It yields the protein CASSVYGNYEQYF.

The chain recombines TRBV10-2 with TRBJ1-4; 9 nucleotides agree with TRBD1. The CDR3 is made up of 16 amino acids. The V gene's germline CDR1 is WSHSY and CDR2 SAAADI. Germline trimming cut 10 bases from V and 4 bases from J; bases unmatched to any gene: 13. DNA of the CDR3: TGCGCCACCTGGGAGCCGGGACAGGGAAATAATGAAAAACTGTTTTTT. Its translation is CATWEPGQGNNEKLFF.

V gene TRBV7-9 combines with J gene TRBJ1-2; no firm D call. Trimming left V 2 bases short and J 6 bases short, with 19 bases between. Germline-derived CDR1 and CDR2 are SEHNR and FQNEAQ (reference sequence). CDR3 size: 16 residues. The CDR3 DNA sequence: TGTGCCAGCAGCTTATACGGTCATAACGAGAGGAATGGCTACACCTTC. As protein: CASSLYGHNERNGYTF. Based on the CDR3 plus reference TRBV7-9 and TRBJ1-2, the full variable domain is DTGVSQNPRHKITKRGQNVTFRCDPISEHNRLYWYRQTLGQGPEFLTYFQNEAQLEKSRLLSDRFSAERPKGSFSTLEIQRTEQGDSAMYLCASSLYGHNERNGYTFGSGTRLTVV.

This chain joins TRBV18 and TRBJ1-1, with 8 bases matching TRBD1. The CDR3 loop spans 12 amino acids. Germline CDR1 and CDR2: KGHSH and LQKENI. V dropped 6 bases and J dropped 6; count of bases not matched to a gene: 3. CDR3 sequence (DNA): TGTGCCAGCTCTCTACAGGGGGCTGAAGCTTTCTTT. It translates to CASSLQGAEAFF. The full variable domain, in which reference TRBV18 and TRBJ1-1 provide the parts outside the CDR3, is NAGVMQNPRHLVRRRGQEARLRCSPMKGHSHVYWYRQLPEEGLKFMVYLQKENIIDESGMPKERFSAEFPKEGPSILRIQQVVRGDSAAYFCASSLQGAEAFFGQGTRLTVV.

J is TRBJ1-2 and V is TRBV3-1 (or the pseudogene TRBV3-2); 9 bases line up with TRBD1. Per germline, CDR1 LGHDT and CDR2 YNNKEL (reference sequence). V was clipped by 3 bases and J by 8 bases; unmatched bases: 7. There are 14 residues in the CDR3. CDR3 bases: TGTGCCAGCAGCCAGGGAGACAGGGGGGGCGGCTACACCTTC. Protein sequence: CASSQGDRGGGYTF.

The V and J genes are TRBV3-1 (or the pseudogene TRBV3-2) and TRBJ2-7; TRBD1 aligns across 7 bases. J lost 2 bases, V lost 4 bases, and 2 bases had no gene match. The CDR3 runs 13 residues. CDR1 and CDR2 from the germline V gene are LGHDT and YNNKEL (reference sequence). DNA of the CDR3: TGTGCCAGCAGCCGGGGACAGACCTACGAGCAGTACTTC. Its protein product is CASSRGQTYEQYF.

In this sample, this clone turned up a few times. The chain joins TRBV2 to TRBJ2-5, with D unclear. Germline CDR1 and CDR2: SNHLY and FYNNEI. The CDR3 is made up of 12 amino acids. V dropped 3 bases and J dropped 5 bases, with 7 bases sitting between them. The CDR3 DNA follows: TGTGCCAGCAGTGATAATAGTGAGACCCAGTACTTC. This gives the protein CASSDNSETQYF.

A single count supports this clone. The J gene is TRBJ2-3, the V gene TRBV10-1, with 9 bases identical to TRBD2. CDR1 and CDR2 (germline): WNHNN, SYGVQD (reference sequence). V shed 2 bases and J 4 bases; nucleotides not matched to a gene: 4. The CDR3 has 15 residues. The CDR3 sequence: CASSETGLASDTQYF. The CDR3 DNA reads as TGCGCCAGCAGTGAGACGGGACTAGCTTCAGATACGCAGTATTTT.

In its sample, this clone was seen a few times. The CDR3: CASSSYMRNQPQHF. The CDR3 DNA follows: TGTGCCAGCAGTTCTTACATGAGGAATCAGCCCCAGCATTTT. The rearrangement links TRBV27 to TRBJ1-5; the D is unclear. This CDR3 contains 14 residues. The V and J ends lost 4 bases and 4 bases respectively, with 11 bases between them. Germline lookup yields CDR1 MNHEY and CDR2 SMNVEV (reference sequence).

V gene TRBV27 combines with J gene TRBJ1-6; 7 positions match TRBD1. CDR1 and CDR2 from the germline V gene are MNHEY and SMNVEV (reference sequence). The CDR3 runs to 15 residues. V lost 6 bases, J lost 12 bases, and 14 bases stayed unmatched. The DNA for the CDR3 is TGTGCCAGCAGCCACGGGACAGCACCGCGGGGACCCCTCCACTTT. This sequence encodes CASSHGTAPRGPLHF.

V usage is TRBV2 and J usage is TRBJ2-7; the D gene is possibly TRBD1 (5 bases). The CDR3 runs to 14 residues. Germline V lookup: CDR1 SNHLY, CDR2 FYNNEI. V lost 2 bases and J lost 1, with 9 bases in between. For the CDR3, the DNA is TGTGCCAGCAGTGAACAGGGTGCGTCCTACGAGCAGTACTTC. Translation: CASSEQGASYEQYF.

The chain links TRBV6-5 to TRBJ1-4; 7 bases line up with TRBD1. The length of the CDR3 is 14 residues. Germline V gene lookup returns CDR1 MNHEY and CDR2 SVGAGI. The ends lost 5 bases at V and 5 bases at J; junction bases unmatched: 5. CDR3 DNA sequence: TGTGCCAGCAGTCCACGGGACAGCAATGAAAAACTGTTTTTT. This gives the protein CASSPRDSNEKLFF.

In its sample, this clone was seen a few times. J is TRBJ2-3 and V is TRBV30; 12 bases are shared with TRBD2. Per the germline V gene, CDR1 is GTSNPN and CDR2 is SVGIG (reference sequence). The CDR3 extends over 19 amino acids. With V trimmed by 1 base and J by 0 bases, 11 bases remained unmatched. In nucleotides, the CDR3 is TGTGCCTGGAGTGGTTCTAGCGGGAGGGCTTTAAGCAGCACAGATACGCAGTATTTT. It yields the protein CAWSGSSGRALSSTDTQYF.

V and J are TRBV9 and TRBJ2-5; TRBD2 matches 7 bases. Germline V gives CDR1 SGDLS, CDR2 YYNGEE. The CDR3 has 15 residues. Trimming removed 0 bases from V and 5 bases from J; junction bases left unmatched: 7. The CDR3 region has the DNA TGTGCCAGCAGCGTAGCGTCTAGCGGTGGGGAGACCCAGTACTTC. Translated, it gives CASSVASSGGETQYF.

This clone was detected a few times. The chain has TRBV7-9 and TRBJ1-1; D remains ambiguous. This CDR3 spans 15 amino acids. CDR1 and CDR2 (germline): SEHNR, FQNEAQ (reference sequence). V gave up 4 bases and J gave up 1 base, with 13 bases separating them. This chain's CDR3 is CASSSISTRNTEAFF. The DNA for the CDR3 is TGTGCCAGCAGCTCGATCTCCACCAGGAACACTGAAGCTTTCTTT. Supplemented by reference TRBV7-9 and TRBJ1-1, the full variable domain reads DTGVSQNPRHKITKRGQNVTFRCDPISEHNRLYWYRQTLGQGPEFLTYFQNEAQLEKSRLLSDRFSAERPKGSFSTLEIQRTEQGDSAMYLCASSSISTRNTEAFFGQGTRLTVV.

This rearrangement joins TRBV30 to TRBJ1-5, with a possible D match to TRBD1 (5 bases). The CDR3 totals 14 residues. Trimming shortened V by 1 base and J by 3 bases, and 10 bases separated the two germline ends. Looked up from germline, CDR1 is GTSNPN and CDR2 is SVGIG (reference sequence). As DNA, the CDR3 is TGTGCCTGGAGTGCGGGGGTGAACAATCAGCCCCAGCATTTT. It is translated as CAWSAGVNNQPQHF.

The chain links TRBV5-1 to TRBJ1-6; 10 nucleotides match TRBD1. The CDR3 runs to 14 residues. V lost 8 bases, J lost 8 bases, and 7 bases stayed unmatched. The V gene's germline CDR1 is SGHRS and CDR2 YFSETQ. As DNA, the CDR3 is TGCGCCAGTAAACCGGGACAGGGGTATTCACCCCTCCACTTT. Its translation is CASKPGQGYSPLHF.

The gene calls are TRBV18 and TRBJ2-1; 11 bases fit TRBD2. The CDR3 spans 16 residues. Germline CDR1 and CDR2: KGHSH and LQKENI. V lost 3 bases to trimming and J lost 7 bases; unmatched junction nucleotides: 8. The CDR3 is CASSPRASGGSNEQFF. As DNA, the CDR3 is TGTGCCAGCTCACCCCGAGCTAGCGGGGGGTCTAATGAGCAGTTCTTC. Together with reference TRBV18 and TRBJ2-1, the CDR3 gives the full variable domain: NAGVMQNPRHLVRRRGQEARLRCSPMKGHSHVYWYRQLPEEGLKFMVYLQKENIIDESGMPKERFSAEFPKEGPSILRIQQVVRGDSAAYFCASSPRASGGSNEQFFGPGTRLTVL.

The chain has TRBV7-9 and TRBJ1-5, with 11 nucleotides matching TRBD1. CDR3 length: 19 residues. V shed 1 base, J shed 1 base, and the junction held 9 bases outside the gene matches. CDR1 and CDR2 (germline): SEHNR, FQNEAQ (reference sequence). The chain's CDR3 is CASSLERGTGGFSNQPQHF. The CDR3 DNA is TGTGCCAGCAGCTTAGAACGCGGGACAGGGGGATTCAGCAATCAGCCCCAGCATTTT. The full variable domain, with the rest looked up from reference TRBV7-9 and TRBJ1-5, is DTGVSQNPRHKITKRGQNVTFRCDPISEHNRLYWYRQTLGQGPEFLTYFQNEAQLEKSRLLSDRFSAERPKGSFSTLEIQRTEQGDSAMYLCASSLERGTGGFSNQPQHFGDGTRLSIL.

A few counts support this clone. The chain employs TRBV7-9 and TRBJ1-6; D may be TRBD1 (6 bases). The CDR3 extends over 15 amino acids. Trimming took 6 bases from V and 4 from J, leaving 13 bases between them. CDR1 is SEHNR, CDR2 FQNEAQ, per germline (reference sequence). CDR3 protein: CASRAKDSYNSPLHF. As DNA, the CDR3 is TGTGCCAGCAGGGCTAAGGACAGTTATAATTCACCCCTCCACTTT.

This rearrangement joins TRBV19 to TRBJ1-1, with no clear D. This CDR3 has 13 amino acids. The V gene's germline CDR1 is LNHDA and CDR2 SQIVND (reference sequence). Trimming removed 3 bases at V and 1 base at J, with 6 bases between. CDR3 amino acids: CASSILRNTEAFF. For the CDR3, the DNA is TGTGCCAGTAGTATTCTTCGGAACACTGAAGCTTTCTTT.

This chain connects TRBV30 to TRBJ2-7, with 7 bases that match TRBD2. Germline trimming cut 2 bases from V and 9 bases from J; bases unmatched to any gene: 4. CDR3 length equals 11 residues. CDR1 and CDR2 (germline): GTSNPN, SVGIG (reference sequence). Here the CDR3 reads CAWSSSGRQYF. The CDR3 DNA sequence: TGTGCCTGGAGTAGTAGCGGGCGGCAGTACTTC.

This chain connects TRBV15 to TRBJ2-1, with 8 bases identical to TRBD2. The germline gives CDR1 LNHNV, CDR2 YYDKDF (reference sequence). The V and J ends lost 8 bases and 6 bases, in that order; junction bases with no gene match: 9. The CDR3 consists of 14 residues. CDR3 DNA: TGTGCCACCCTCAGCGGGGGCCTACCCAATGAGCAGTTCTTC. Translating it yields CATLSGGLPNEQFF.

J is TRBJ1-1 and V is TRBV6-5; D unresolved. This CDR3 spans 14 amino acids. V was cut by 6 bases and J by 0 bases, with 11 bases left in between. Germline CDR1 reads MNHEY; CDR2 reads SVGAGI. The CDR3 DNA follows: TGTGCCAGCAGGGGGTGGGAGTTGAACACTGAAGCTTTCTTT. Protein product: CASRGWELNTEAFF.

The chain couples TRBV30 to TRBJ1-2; possible D gene TRBD1, 6 bases. The CDR3 consists of 17 residues. Germline loops: CDR1 GTSNPN, CDR2 SVGIG (reference sequence). V gave up 2 bases and J gave up 7 bases, with 26 bases separating them. The CDR3 sequence: CAWSTGFVGSASGGYTF. For the CDR3, the DNA is TGTGCCTGGAGTACAGGGTTTGTGGGCTCGGCTTCGGGTGGCTACACCTTC. The full variable domain, with the rest looked up from reference TRBV30 and TRBJ1-2, is SQTIHQWPATLVQPVGSPLSLECTVEGTSNPNLYWYRQAAGRGLQLLFYSVGIGQISSEVPQNLSASRPQDRQFILSSKKLLLSDSGFYLCAWSTGFVGSASGGYTFGSGTRLTVV.

CDR3: CASSYMGLSNQPQHF. In nucleotides, the CDR3 is TGTGCCAGCAGTTACATGGGGCTTAGCAATCAGCCCCAGCATTTT. The V and J genes are TRBV6-6 and TRBJ1-5; D perhaps matches TRBD1 (5 bases). Trimming pared 2 bases from V and 0 bases from J, leaving 8 bases between. Germline CDR1 is MNHNY and CDR2 is SVGAGI (reference sequence). CDR3 length: 15 amino acids.